Below, 32 T cell receptor beta chains from the same sample are listed, as sequenced in a study of blood T cell repertoires in COVID-19. Sequenced by immunoSEQ multiplex PCR; TCRdb stores in-frame clones only, minus some. The table shows 40,000 to 55,000 clones, with approximately 85% occurring only once. The source material was peripheral blood. These receptors were obtained from a woman of 80 years or more with acute or convalescent COVID-19.

This chain joins TRBV4-1 and TRBJ2-5, with a weak D call TRBD2 (6 bases). The CDR3 contains 15 residues. Trimming removed 4 bases from V and 5 bases from J, with 17 bases in between. Germline V gene sequence: CDR1 MGHRA, CDR2 YSYEKL. As DNA, the CDR3 is TGCGCCAGCAGCCCCGAGGGTGCGGGGCGGGAGACCCAGTACTTC. Translation: CASSPEGAGRETQYF.

This clone was picked up a small number of times. CDR3: CASTGQPNQPQHF. CDR3 DNA: TGTGCCAGCACCGGACAGCCCAATCAGCCCCAGCATTTT. The rearrangement links TRBV6-5 to TRBJ1-5, with a weak D call TRBD1 (6 bases). The V gene's germline CDR1 is MNHEY and CDR2 SVGAGI. Trimming pared 7 bases from V and 3 bases from J, leaving 10 bases between. The CDR3 is made up of 13 amino acids.

The CDR3 region has the DNA TGTGCCACCAGCAGAGATCACGTGGGTCAGCTACTGGCAGGGAATGGCTACACCTTC. This gives the protein CATSRDHVGQLLAGNGYTF. The chain employs TRBV15 and TRBJ1-2; the D gene is possibly TRBD1 (5 bases). The CDR3 runs 19 residues. V lost 0 bases, J lost 6 bases, and 26 bases lay in between. Germline CDR1 and CDR2: LNHNV and YYDKDF (reference sequence).

The rearrangement uses TRBV7-2 and TRBJ2-1; D possibly corresponds to TRBD1 (6 bases). Germline assignment: CDR1 SGHTA and CDR2 FQGNSA. The length of the CDR3 is 13 residues. Trimming took 5 bases from V and 10 from J, leaving 15 bases between them. CDR3 nucleotides: TGTGCCAGCAGCCCCAGAACAGGGCACGAGCAGTTCTTC. This gives the protein CASSPRTGHEQFF. The full variable domain, in which reference TRBV7-2 and TRBJ2-1 provide the parts outside the CDR3, is GAGVSQSPSNKVTEKGKDVELRCDPISGHTALYWYRQSLGQGLEFLIYFQGNSAPDKSGLPSDRFSAERTGGSVSTLTIQRTQQEDSAVYLCASSPRTGHEQFFGPGTRLTVL.

The chain joins TRBV18 to TRBJ1-4, with D perhaps TRBD1 (5 bases). The CDR3 spans 14 residues. V was trimmed by 5 bases and J by 4 bases, leaving 11 bases between them. Per germline, CDR1 KGHSH and CDR2 LQKENI. Written as DNA, the CDR3 is TGTGCCAGCTCATCCGACAGAAATAATGAAAAACTGTTTTTT. Translation: CASSSDRNNEKLFF.

The V gene is TRBV5-1, the J gene TRBJ2-1; weak D call: TRBD1 (6 bases). The CDR3 loop spans 13 amino acids. The germline V and J ends were trimmed by 7 bases and 10 bases, with 18 bases remaining between them. Germline CDR1 SGHRS, CDR2 YFSETQ. CDR3 DNA sequence: TGCGCCAGCTCCCCCGGGCTCCAGGGGGAGCAGTTCTTC. Protein sequence: CASSPGLQGEQFF.

The chain is built from TRBV7-2 and TRBJ2-2, with D tentatively TRBD1 (5 bases). The CDR3 is 13 amino acids. CDR1 and CDR2 from the germline V gene are SGHTA and FQGNSA. Trimming pared 5 bases from V and 6 bases from J, leaving 10 bases between. As DNA, the CDR3 is TGTGCCAGCAGCCAGGACATTCCCGGGGAGCTGTTTTTT. Translation gives CASSQDIPGELFF.

This chain links TRBV12-3 or TRBV12-4 with TRBJ2-7; 9 nucleotides match TRBD1. The CDR3 consists of 12 residues. The V gene end was trimmed by 5 bases and the J gene end by 8 bases; junction bases not matched to a gene: 4. The CDR3 region is CASSEQGAKQYF. For the CDR3, the DNA is TGTGCCAGCAGTGAACAGGGGGCGAAGCAGTACTTC.

The chain links TRBV7-9 to TRBJ1-3; D is perhaps TRBD1 (6 bases). CDR1 is SEHNR and CDR2 is FQNEAQ in the germline V gene (reference sequence). This CDR3 spans 15 amino acids. V lost 3 bases and J lost 2, with 11 bases in between. The CDR3 loop is CASSFMDSPGNTIYF. The CDR3 DNA sequence: TGTGCCAGCAGCTTTATGGACAGCCCTGGAAACACCATATATTTT. Full variable domain (outside the CDR3, taken from reference TRBV7-9 and TRBJ1-3): DTGVSQNPRHKITKRGQNVTFRCDPISEHNRLYWYRQTLGQGPEFLTYFQNEAQLEKSRLLSDRFSAERPKGSFSTLEIQRTEQGDSAMYLCASSFMDSPGNTIYFGEGSWLTVV.

J is TRBJ1-1 and V is TRBV29-1, with 9 positions matching TRBD1. Germline CDR1 is SQVTM and CDR2 is ANQGSEA. CDR3 length: 13 residues. Losses at the gene ends were 6 bases for V and 3 bases for J; bases not matched to a gene: 5. The CDR3 DNA sequence: TGCAGCGTGTACAGGGGGCAGTACACTGAAGCTTTCTTT. Its protein is CSVYRGQYTEAFF. The full variable domain, with the rest looked up from reference TRBV29-1 and TRBJ1-1, is SAVISQKPSRDICQRGTSLTIQCQVDSQVTMMFWYRQQPGQSLTLIATANQGSEATYESGFVIDKFPISRPNLTFSTLTVSNMSPEDSSIYLCSVYRGQYTEAFFGQGTRLTVV.

The genes are TRBV5-1 and TRBJ2-3, with 7 nucleotides matching TRBD1. The V gene end was trimmed by 4 bases and the J gene end by 6 bases; junction bases not matched to a gene: 8. Looked up from germline, CDR1 is SGHRS and CDR2 is YFSETQ. The CDR3 is made up of 14 amino acids. CDR3 protein: CASSPGQDVDTQYF. The CDR3 region has the DNA TGCGCCAGCAGCCCCGGACAGGATGTCGATACGCAGTATTTT.

J is TRBJ1-6 and V is TRBV6-5; D possibly corresponds to TRBD1 (5 bases). Trimming cost V 6 bases and J 2 bases, with 11 bases left between them. The CDR3 is 15 residues long. The germline V gene encodes CDR1 MNHEY and CDR2 SVGAGI. CDR3 region: CASRGRDPYNSPLHF. CDR3 sequence (DNA): TGTGCCAGCAGAGGGAGGGACCCCTATAATTCACCCCTCCACTTT.

This chain connects TRBV4-1 to TRBJ2-4, with D possibly being TRBD1 (6 bases). Trimming took off 2 bases at V and 5 bases at J, with 7 bases between the two ends. From germline, CDR1 is MGHRA and CDR2 YSYEKL. CDR3 size: 13 residues. The CDR3, as DNA: TGCGCCAGCAGCCAAAGGACAGAAAACATTCAGTACTTC. It encodes CASSQRTENIQYF.

This clone was recorded a few times. V usage is TRBV9 and J usage is TRBJ1-2; possibly TRBD1 for D (5 bases). The CDR3 consists of 13 residues. The germline V gene has CDR1 SGDLS and CDR2 YYNGEE. The V and J ends lost 0 bases and 7 bases respectively, with 10 bases between them. This chain's CDR3 is CASSVDVGGGYTF. The CDR3 bases are TGTGCCAGCAGCGTAGACGTGGGGGGTGGCTACACCTTC. Drawing the rest from reference TRBV9 and TRBJ1-2, the complete variable domain is DSGVTQTPKHLITATGQRVTLRCSPRSGDLSVYWYQQSLDQGLQFLIQYYNGEERAKGNILERFSAQQFPDLHSELNLSSLELGDSALYFCASSVDVGGGYTFGSGTRLTVV.

This clone was found a few times. The chain carries TRBV6-5 and TRBJ1-1; 7 positions match TRBD1. The CDR3 is 16 residues long. Germline V CDR1 and CDR2: MNHEY, SVGAGI. V lost 0 bases, J lost 1 base, and 5 bases stayed unmatched. CDR3 DNA: TGTGCCAGCAGTTACTCGGGACAGCGAAGGAACACTGAAGCTTTCTTT. Translated, it gives CASSYSGQRRNTEAFF.

The V call is TRBV25-1, the J call TRBJ1-2, with a weak D call TRBD1 (5 bases). Between the trimmed V and J ends, which lost 5 bases and 3 bases, there was a span of 10 bases. CDR3 length equals 13 residues. CDR1 is MGHDK, CDR2 SYGVNS, per germline. In nucleotides, the CDR3 is TGTGCCAGCAGTTTAACAGGCGACTATGGCTACACCTTC. Its protein product is CASSLTGDYGYTF.

The gene calls are TRBV6-1 and TRBJ1-5; weak D call: TRBD1 (5 bases). CDR3 length: 17 residues. The germline gives CDR1 MNHNS, CDR2 SASEGT. Trimming pared 0 bases from V and 1 base from J, leaving 13 bases between. The CDR3 region is CASSEAFQGLSNQPQHF. The CDR3 coding sequence is TGTGCCAGCAGTGAAGCTTTCCAGGGTCTGAGCAATCAGCCCCAGCATTTT.

The J gene is TRBJ2-7, the V gene TRBV18, with 9 bases fitting TRBD1. The CDR3 contains 15 residues. J gave up 4 bases and V 4 bases, and 8 bases lay outside the gene matches. Germline CDR1 KGHSH, CDR2 LQKENI. The CDR3 coding sequence is TGTGCCAGCTCACAGAGTGGGACAGGGAATTACGAGCAGTACTTC. Translated, it gives CASSQSGTGNYEQYF.

V usage is TRBV28 and J usage is TRBJ2-3; perhaps TRBD1 as D (5 bases). Germline V gene lookup returns CDR1 MDHEN and CDR2 SYDVKM. V was clipped by 6 bases and J by 1 base, with 8 bases between them. This CDR3 comprises 13 residues. The CDR3: CASSKGGTDTQYF. The CDR3 DNA reads as TGTGCCAGCAGCAAAGGGGGCACAGATACGCAGTATTTT. The variable domain in full, with the rest retrieved from reference TRBV28 and TRBJ2-3, is DVKVTQSSRYLVKRTGEKVFLECVQDMDHENMFWYRQDPGLGLRLIYFSYDVKMKEKGDIPEGYSVSREKKERFSLILESASTNQTSMYLCASSKGGTDTQYFGPGTRLTVL.

The chain uses TRBV21-1 and TRBJ2-7; no check of the table's D call, TRBD2, against the DNA was made. TRBV21-1 is listed as a pseudogene. This CDR3 region has 16 residues. The CDR3 DNA sequence: TGTGCCAGCAGCCCCCAAGGACTCATTAAGCCCTACGAGCAGTACTTC. Its protein product is CASSPQGLIKPYEQYF.

Points on this clone: This may arise from a read error, as a much more abundant clone is one base away. Other nucleotide sequences from this sample produce the same CDR3. The chain recombines TRBV2 with TRBJ2-7, with 8 positions matching TRBD2. The CDR3 runs 16 residues. V dropped 11 bases and J dropped 0; count of bases not matched to a gene: 15. Germline-derived CDR1 and CDR2 are SNHLY and FYNNEI. The CDR3 protein is CARRGGERGGSYEQYF. The CDR3, as DNA: TGTGCCCGCCGGGGGGGGGAACGGGGGGGCTCCTACGAGCAGTACTTC.

The V call is TRBV5-8, the J call TRBJ2-7; 12 positions agree with TRBD1. Germline CDR1 SGHTS, CDR2 YDEGEE. V shed 0 bases, J shed 4 bases, and the junction held 5 bases outside the gene matches. The CDR3 is 16 amino acids. CDR3 in amino acids: CASSLAGDRGLYEQYF. The CDR3 DNA reads TGTGCCAGCAGCTTGGCCGGGGACAGGGGGCTGTACGAGCAGTACTTC.

The chain employs TRBV7-7 and TRBJ2-4; 8 bases fit TRBD2. V gave up 5 bases and J gave up 3 bases; unmatched junction bases: 6. CDR1 and CDR2 from the germline V gene are SSHAT and FNYEAQ (reference sequence). This CDR3 is 15 amino acids long. CDR3 in amino acids: CASSAGRAIKNIQYF. CDR3 DNA sequence: TGTGCCAGCAGCGCCGGGAGGGCGATCAAAAACATTCAGTACTTC.

The gene calls are TRBV6-4 and TRBJ1-5; maybe TRBD1 (5 bases). The germline gives CDR1 MRHNA, CDR2 SNTAGT. CDR3 length equals 16 residues. V was cut by 2 bases and J by 4 bases, with 15 bases left in between. The CDR3 DNA reads TGTGCCAGCAGTGACGGGGGAGGGTTCAAGAATCAGCCCCAGCATTTT. It yields the protein CASSDGGGFKNQPQHF.

The V and J genes are TRBV6-5 and TRBJ2-7; TRBD2 aligns across 14 bases. With 7 bases clipped from V and 6 bases from J, the junction kept 8 bases outside the gene matches. The CDR3 covers 15 residues. Looked up from germline, CDR1 is MNHEY and CDR2 is SVGAGI. CDR3 loop: CASTARGLAGVEQYF. The CDR3 DNA is TGTGCCAGCACAGCCCGGGGACTAGCGGGAGTCGAGCAGTACTTC.

This clone was seen a handful of times. The rearrangement links TRBV10-1 to TRBJ1-5; D remains ambiguous. Germline loops: CDR1 WNHNN, CDR2 SYGVQD (reference sequence). Between the trimmed V and J ends, which lost 0 bases and 4 bases, there was a span of 7 bases. This CDR3 region has 14 residues. CDR3 sequence reads: CASSESLGNQPQHF. DNA for the CDR3: TGCGCCAGCAGTGAGTCCCTCGGGAATCAGCCCCAGCATTTT.

The chain recombines TRBV12-2 with TRBJ1-5; the table's D gene call, TRBD1, was not cross checked with the DNA. TRBV12-2 represents a pseudogene. The CDR3 loop spans 16 amino acids. CDR3 region: CASRLTNRGINQPQHF. CDR3 nucleotide sequence: TGTGCAAGTCGCTTGACGAACAGGGGTATCAATCAGCCCCAGCATTTT.

This clone has more than one count but fewer than ten. The chain has TRBV19 and TRBJ1-3; no definite D call. V shed 3 bases and J shed 2 bases, with 8 bases lying between them. Germline V lookup: CDR1 LNHDA, CDR2 SQIVND (reference sequence). The CDR3 has 14 amino acids. The CDR3 reads CASSISRPGNTIYF. The CDR3 DNA sequence: TGTGCCAGTAGTATCTCCAGGCCTGGAAACACCATATATTTT.

The chain joins TRBV3-1 (or the pseudogene TRBV3-2) to TRBJ1-1; 9 nucleotides align to TRBD1. The germline CDR1 and CDR2 sequences are LGHDT and YNNKEL (reference sequence). This CDR3 is 14 amino acids long. After removal of 4 bases from V and 6 bases from J, the junction contained 6 bases not matched to a gene. CDR3 sequence reads: CASSPGQGISEAFF. The CDR3 region has the DNA TGTGCCAGCAGCCCGGGACAGGGAATCTCTGAAGCTTTCTTT.

This clone is classed as hyperexpanded. The CDR3 DNA follows: TGCAGTGCTCTAGACAGTTACGAGCAGTACTTC. Amino acid sequence: CSALDSYEQYF. The V gene is TRBV20-1, the J gene TRBJ2-7; TRBD1 is a possible D gene (5 bases). The CDR3 contains 11 residues. V lost 5 bases and J 4 bases, leaving 9 bases between the germline ends. Germline CDR1 is DFQATT and CDR2 is SNEGSKA (reference sequence).

There are a few counts of this clone. The V call is TRBV18, the J call TRBJ2-5, with 8 bases fitting TRBD1. V shed 3 bases and J 4 bases; nucleotides not matched to a gene: 4. This CDR3 contains 14 residues. Per germline, CDR1 KGHSH and CDR2 LQKENI. The CDR3 region is CASSPSGQGETQYF. CDR3 DNA: TGTGCCAGCTCACCCTCCGGACAGGGAGAGACCCAGTACTTC.

The chain combines TRBV5-6 with TRBJ2-1; no definite D call. Germline CDR1 and CDR2: SGHDT and YYEEEE. V was shortened by 1 base and J by 2 bases, with 10 bases between the two germline ends. The CDR3 is made up of 15 amino acids. CDR3 loop: CASSLYAAAYNEQFF. CDR3 DNA: TGTGCCAGCAGCTTGTACGCGGCAGCCTACAATGAGCAGTTCTTC.